The 22 T cell receptor beta chains in this list originate from one sample, sequenced in a study of neurological immune-mediated disorders (dated by TCRdb to about 2019). The library came from 5' RACE. Instrument on record: Illumina HiSeq 2500. Clones were called with MiXCR by TCRdb after fastp trimmed the public reads at Q25, and only in-frame beta chains were retained. Here each entry gathers all rows of one CDR3 protein and keeps the most common genes and DNA. The sample table records about 87,000 distinct CDR3 sequences; 3.5% of these occur just once. Less than 3% of the sample lies in the top ten. Sequencing was carried out using PBMCs. These TCRs come from a woman aged 50 to 60 with multiple sclerosis.

This clonotype showed up many times. The chain links TRBV5-1 to TRBJ2-7, with D tentatively TRBD2 (6 bases). CDR1 is SGHRS and CDR2 is YFSETQ in the germline V gene. CDR3 size: 14 residues. V lost 2 bases and J 3 bases, leaving 12 bases between the germline ends. CDR3 loop: CASSFRGGSYEQYF. CDR3 bases: TGCGCCAGCAGCTTCCGGGGAGGAAGCTACGAGCAGTACTTC. The whole variable domain, filled in from reference TRBV5-1 and TRBJ2-7, reads KAGVTQTPRYLIKTRGQQVTLSCSPISGHRSVSWYQQTPGQGLQFLFEYFSETQRNKGNFPGRFSGRQFSNSRSEMNVSTLELGDSALYLCASSFRGGSYEQYFGPGTRLTVT.

In its sample, this clonotype was seen many times. J is TRBJ2-1 and V is TRBV7-2, with 7 nucleotides matching TRBD1. The V segment lost 6 bases and the J segment 2 bases; nucleotides outside the gene matches: 4. The length of the CDR3 is 14 residues. Germline V gene sequence: CDR1 SGHTA, CDR2 FQGNSA. This chain's CDR3 is CASSWTGTYNEQFF. For the CDR3, the DNA is TGTGCCAGCAGTTGGACAGGAACCTACAATGAGCAGTTCTTC.

This clonotype occurred many times. The chain carries TRBV20-1 and TRBJ2-7, with no clear D. Germline V gene lookup returns CDR1 DFQATT and CDR2 SNEGSKA (reference sequence). The CDR3 length is 14 residues. V dropped 3 bases and J dropped 5 bases, with 17 bases sitting between them. CDR3 residues: CSASTTSYVHEQYF. The CDR3 DNA reads as TGCAGTGCTAGCACCACCTCCTACGTCCACGAGCAGTACTTC.

This clonotype was recorded many times. The genes are TRBV20-1 and TRBJ2-5; 10 bases fit TRBD2. V dropped 2 bases and J dropped 1; count of bases not matched to a gene: 4. The CDR3 totals 15 residues. CDR1 and CDR2 (germline): DFQATT, SNEGSKA (reference sequence). This CDR3 reads CSARPLAGTQETQYF. The DNA of the CDR3 is TGCAGTGCTAGACCACTAGCGGGGACCCAAGAGACCCAGTACTTC.

This clonotype was seen repeatedly, ten times or more. The chain uses TRBV12-3 or TRBV12-4 and TRBJ1-6; D not resolved. The CDR3 spans 14 residues. The germline V and J ends were trimmed by 2 bases and 10 bases, with 12 bases remaining between them. The CDR3 is CASSLRVIRSPLHF. The CDR3 DNA is TGTGCCAGCAGTTTACGGGTTATTAGGTCACCCCTCCACTTT.

In its sample, this clonotype was seen many times. The V call is TRBV5-1, the J call TRBJ2-7; the D gene is possibly TRBD1 (6 bases). This CDR3 is 15 amino acids long. In germline, CDR1 is SGHRS, CDR2 YFSETQ. Trimming stripped 3 bases from V and 0 bases from J, with 13 bases between. Written as DNA, the CDR3 is TGCGCCAGCAGCTCGGGACATACAAGCTCCTACGAGCAGTACTTC. Encoded protein: CASSSGHTSSYEQYF.

There are many counts of this clonotype. V usage is TRBV20-1 and J usage is TRBJ1-4, with no clear D. The germline V gene encodes CDR1 DFQATT and CDR2 SNEGSKA (reference sequence). Trimming cost V 4 bases and J 3 bases, with 18 bases left between them. The CDR3 runs 16 residues. CDR3 in amino acids: CSANGGGGGSNEKLFF. Written as DNA, the CDR3 is TGCAGTGCTAACGGAGGTGGAGGAGGGTCTAATGAAAAACTGTTTTTT.

This clonotype has at least ten counts. The chain couples TRBV20-1 to TRBJ2-3; TRBD2 agrees at 8 bases. Trimming cost V 6 bases and J 4 bases; bases outside gene matches: 12. This CDR3 region has 15 residues. CDR1 DFQATT and CDR2 SNEGSKA come from the germline V gene (reference sequence). This CDR3 is CSAIGVPGGPDTQYF. Here the CDR3 DNA reads TGCAGTGCCATCGGGGTCCCGGGGGGGCCAGATACGCAGTATTTT.

At least ten counts were recorded for this clonotype. V and J are TRBV9 and TRBJ1-6; D unresolved. Trimming pared 1 base from V and 4 bases from J, leaving 0 bases between. The germline CDR1 and CDR2 sequences are SGDLS and YYNGEE. The CDR3 has 12 amino acids. CDR3 region: CASSVYNSPLHF. The DNA for the CDR3 is TGTGCCAGCAGCGTATATAATTCACCCCTCCACTTT.

At least ten counts were recorded for this clonotype. The V call is TRBV20-1, the J call TRBJ1-1; D not certain. With 0 bases removed from V and 6 bases from J, the gap between germline ends came to 14 bases. This CDR3 has 14 residues. Germline V lookup: CDR1 DFQATT, CDR2 SNEGSKA (reference sequence). As DNA, the CDR3 is TGCAGTGCTAGAGAGCTAAATAAGGGAGCTGAAGCTTTCTTT. Its protein product is CSARELNKGAEAFF.

This clonotype was recorded many times. The gene calls are TRBV29-1 and TRBJ2-5; D may correspond to TRBD1 or TRBD2 (5 bases each). V lost 6 bases to trimming and J lost 5 bases, with 13 bases between them. The CDR3 covers 12 residues. Germline-derived CDR1 and CDR2 are SQVTM and ANQGSEA. The CDR3 spells CSVIRDGETQYF. In nucleotides, the CDR3 is TGCAGCGTGATCCGGGACGGGGAGACCCAGTACTTC.

This clonotype showed up many times. The chain recombines TRBV5-6 with TRBJ2-1, with 7 nucleotides matching TRBD1. Germline-derived CDR1 and CDR2 are SGHDT and YYEEEE. This CDR3 contains 15 residues. With 4 bases clipped from V and 8 bases from J, the junction kept 12 bases outside the gene matches. DNA of the CDR3: TGTGCCAGCAGCCACAGGGGATTGCACAATCATGAGCAGTTCTTC. Its protein product is CASSHRGLHNHEQFF.

Ten or more counts support this clonotype. The chain couples TRBV5-1 to TRBJ2-2; perhaps TRBD2 as D (5 bases). The CDR3 has 13 amino acids. The V and J ends lost 6 bases and 4 bases respectively, with 10 bases between them. CDR1 and CDR2 (germline): SGHRS, YFSETQ. The CDR3 DNA follows: TGCGCCAGCAACCGGGATTTCACCGGGGAGCTGTTTTTT. Protein: CASNRDFTGELFF.

This sequence joins TRBV4-1 and TRBJ2-7, with D perhaps TRBD2 (5 bases). This CDR3 spans 12 amino acids. V lost 0 bases and J lost 8, with 8 bases in between. CDR1 is MGHRA, CDR2 YSYEKL, per germline. CDR3 region: CASSQDPSKQYF. The CDR3 DNA sequence: TGCGCCAGCAGCCAAGACCCTAGCAAGCAGTACTTC.

This clonotype was observed at least ten times. V is TRBV20-1 and J is TRBJ2-4; 8 nucleotides agree with TRBD1. The CDR3 has 14 residues. V was pared by 2 bases and J by 7 bases, with 7 bases of the junction left unmatched. Germline values: CDR1 DFQATT, CDR2 SNEGSKA (reference sequence). This CDR3 is CSARQGAVSNIQYF. The CDR3 DNA is TGCAGTGCTAGACAGGGGGCTGTTTCGAACATTCAGTACTTC.

This clonotype showed up many times. CDR3 sequence: CASSRTHGPNEKLFF. CDR3 nucleotides: TGCGCCAGCAGCCGGACCCATGGGCCAAATGAAAAACTGTTTTTT. J is TRBJ1-4 and V is TRBV5-1; no clear D gene. Germline V CDR1 and CDR2: SGHRS, YFSETQ. The CDR3 contains 15 residues. Between the trimmed V and J ends, which lost 4 bases and 5 bases, there was a span of 15 bases.

Many counts were recorded for this clonotype. The chain combines TRBV20-1 with TRBJ2-3; D might be TRBD1 or TRBD2, each matching 8 bases. The CDR3 contains 17 residues. The V end was cut by 6 bases, the J end by 1 base, with 23 bases between. CDR1 and CDR2 (germline): DFQATT, SNEGSKA (reference sequence). The CDR3 region has the DNA TGCAGTGCCCCAGGGGGCGGGGGGAAATACCGCACAGATACGCAGTATTTT. Amino acid sequence: CSAPGGGGKYRTDTQYF.

There are many counts of this clonotype. The CDR3 is CASRGDGYGYTF. Written as DNA, the CDR3 is TGTGCCAGCAGGGGGGACGGCTATGGCTACACCTTC. The chain is built from TRBV12-3 or TRBV12-4 and TRBJ1-2; D is possibly TRBD1 (5 bases). The CDR3 is 12 residues long. V lost 6 bases and J 4 bases, leaving 9 bases between the germline ends.

This clonotype has a handful of counts. The chain recombines TRBV5-6 with TRBJ2-1; D gene uncertain. Germline lookup yields CDR1 SGHDT and CDR2 YYEEEE. Trimming pared 0 bases from V and 4 bases from J, leaving 5 bases between. The CDR3 loop spans 13 amino acids. The CDR3 DNA sequence: TGTGCCAGCAGCTTGGTCTATTACAATGAGCAGTTCTTC. It translates to CASSLVYYNEQFF.

This clonotype has ten or more counts. The J gene is TRBJ1-2, the V gene TRBV7-3, with D perhaps TRBD1 (6 bases). The germline V gene has CDR1 SGHTA and CDR2 FQGTGA. The CDR3 loop spans 13 amino acids. The ends were cut back, 3 bases at V and 8 bases at J, with 13 bases in the middle. This CDR3 reads CASSFGPGEGYTF. DNA for the CDR3: TGTGCCAGCAGCTTTGGTCCAGGGGAAGGCTACACCTTC.

This clonotype was counted at least ten times. The rearrangement uses TRBV29-1 and TRBJ2-3; TRBD1 aligns across 10 bases. Germline CDR1 is SQVTM and CDR2 is ANQGSEA. The CDR3 contains 13 residues. V gave up 7 bases and J gave up 3 bases; unmatched junction bases: 4. CDR3: CSGRDRGTDTQYF. The CDR3 DNA follows: TGCAGCGGACGGGACAGGGGTACAGATACGCAGTATTTT.

This clonotype was seen ten or more times. The rearrangement joins TRBV9 to TRBJ1-2, with 9 bases matching TRBD1. J gave up 2 bases and V 0 bases, and 5 bases lay outside the gene matches. There are 16 residues in the CDR3. Germline CDR1 SGDLS, CDR2 YYNGEE. As DNA, the CDR3 is TGTGCCAGCAGCGTAGCACTCGGACAGGGGAACTATGGCTACACCTTC. Translated, it gives CASSVALGQGNYGYTF.